The 20 T cell receptor beta chains below come from one sample, sequenced in a study of tumor and adjacent non-tumor tissue in lung cancer. Three rounds of nested PCR, following a modified ARM-PCR protocol, produced the TCRbeta library. TCRdb fed the multiplex PCR reads into MiXCR, producing one record per CDR3 protein. This sample yields roughly 69,000 distinct CDR3 sequences, of which under 80% are seen a single time; 45% belongs to the top ten. No cell sorting was done before RNA was extracted from the tissue. This non-tumor lung sample came from over 3 cm beyond the tumor edge. The sequencing input was distant non-tumor lung tissue. Receptor source: a man aged 55 to 70 with non-small cell lung cancer.

This clonotype is labeled medium-sized. V gene TRBV10-3 combines with J gene TRBJ1-5, with D maybe TRBD1 (6 bases). CDR1 ENHRY and CDR2 SYGVKD come from the germline V gene. The CDR3 has 14 amino acids. V was cut by 6 bases and J by 5 bases, with 14 bases left in between. CDR3 residues: CAISGTSRDQPQHF. CDR3 bases: TGTGCCATCAGCGGGACATCGCGCGATCAGCCCCAGCATTTT.

This clonotype has only one observation. The junction departs from the called germline gene at one end, perhaps through a read error. The chain links TRBV6-5 to TRBJ2-1; no firm D call. The CDR3 spans 14 residues. CDR1 and CDR2 (germline): MNHEY, SVGAGI. The DNA of the CDR3 is TGTGCCAGCAGTTACACCGAGGAGTACAACGAGCAGTTCTTC. It is translated as CASSYTEEYNEQFF.

Notes on this clonotype: A much larger clone sits a single nucleotide away, making a read error possible. The chain recombines TRBV20-1 with TRBJ2-3; D may be TRBD1 (5 bases). CDR3 length: 16 amino acids. Per germline, CDR1 DFQATT and CDR2 SNEGSKA (reference sequence). Trimming shortened V by 3 bases and J by 3 bases, and 19 bases separated the two germline ends. The CDR3 DNA reads TGCAGTGCTAGGAGATTAGGGCAGGGATTGACAGATACGCAGTATTTT. Amino acid sequence: CSARRLGQGLTDTQYF.

On this clonotype: Germline and junction disagree at one end, which may indicate a read error. The V call is TRBV5-1, the J call TRBJ2-7, with D unresolved. There are 15 residues in the CDR3. Germline CDR1 SGHRS, CDR2 YFSETQ. The CDR3 reads CASSFAALGSYEHYF. Written as DNA, the CDR3 is TGCGCCAGCAGCTTTGCCGCCCTAGGGTCCTATGAGCATTACTTC.

On this clonotype: As the CDR3 is not closed by the conserved phenylalanine or tryptophan, this likely results from a read error. Because the CDR3's place on the DNA is in doubt, the DNA is left out and the CDR3 is given as listed by TCRdb. The chain couples TRBV6-1 to TRBJ2-7; TRBD1 is taken as the D call from the table, unchecked against the DNA. The CDR3 length equals 18 residues, ends included. Germline V gene sequence: CDR1 MNHNS, CDR2 SASEGT. The CDR3 is CVSRVTTTDRGGNYEQHL.

Comment on this clonotype: The missing conserved phenylalanine or tryptophan at the end of this CDR3 makes a read error likely. The rearrangement links TRBV4-1 to TRBJ1-2, with D unclear. The CDR3 consists of 19 residues. CDR1 MGHRA and CDR2 YSYEKL come from the germline V gene. The CDR3 bases are TGCGCCAGAAGCCAGGACGTCAGCAATATTGTTTCAGCTAACTATGGCTACACCCTC. Its protein product is CARSQDVSNIVSANYGYTL.

As to this clonotype: A much larger clone differs from this one at a single base, so this may be a read error. This sequence joins TRBV7-8 and TRBJ2-7, with TRBD2 matching 8 bases. The germline CDR1 and CDR2 sequences are SGHVS and FQNEAQ. CDR3 size: 14 residues. The CDR3 bases are TGTGCCAGCAGCTTAATAGCGGGGACGTACGGGCAGTACTTC. It specifies CASSLIAGTYGQYF.

The V gene is TRBV6-5, the J gene TRBJ2-7; 7 bases fit TRBD2. The assigned J gene may be wrong: the sequence end matches TRBJ2-1 better. CDR1 and CDR2 (germline): MNHEY, SVGAGI. This CDR3 has 13 amino acids. CDR3 coding DNA: TGTGCCAGCAGCAGCGGGACTTCCTACGAGCAGTTCTTC. Protein: CASSSGTSYEQFF.

This clonotype appeared once. The final CDR3 position lacks the conserved phenylalanine or tryptophan, pointing to a likely read error. The CDR3 spells CASSLAVGSYNEQFY. CDR3 coding DNA: TGTGCCAGCAGTTTAGCAGTGGGCTCCTACAATGAGCAGTTCTAC. This sequence joins TRBV6-1 and TRBJ2-1; unclear D gene. The germline gives CDR1 MNHNS, CDR2 SASEGT. The CDR3 covers 15 residues. Between the trimmed V and J ends, which lost 5 bases and 0 bases, there was a span of 11 bases.

V gene TRBV5-6 combines with J gene TRBJ2-7; D perhaps matches TRBD1 (6 bases). The V gene's germline CDR1 is SGHDT and CDR2 YYEEEE. This CDR3 spans 13 amino acids. Trimming pared 8 bases from V and 1 base from J, leaving 13 bases between. The CDR3 region has the DNA TGTGCCAGGAGCAGGACAGTGTCCTACGAGCAGTACTTC. Translated, it gives CARSRTVSYEQYF.

Turning to this clonotype: Germline and junction disagree at one end, which may indicate a read error. This chain uses TRBV6-2 or TRBV6-3 with TRBJ1-5, with D perhaps matching TRBD1 (5 bases). Germline V gene lookup returns CDR1 MNHEY and CDR2 SVGEGT. The CDR3 extends over 19 amino acids. CDR3 residues: CASSYSGGDWQGIVQPQHF. DNA of the CDR3: TGTGCCAGCAGTTACTCGGGGGGGGACTGGCAGGGAATCGTTCAGCCCCAACATTTT.

About this clonotype: A much larger clone is a single base away; this may be a read error. The CDR3 DNA sequence: TGCACTGCTATCGACGGGAGGGTCGCCAATGAGCAGTTCTTC. It codes for CTAIDGRVANEQFF. The chain couples TRBV20-1 to TRBJ2-1, with 8 bases matching TRBD2. Germline V lookup: CDR1 DFQATT, CDR2 SNEGSKA (reference sequence). The CDR3 has 14 residues.

With regard to this clonotype: A junction boundary mismatches the germline segment, possibly from a read error. The J gene is TRBJ2-7, the V gene TRBV6-1; no firm D call. This CDR3 has 14 amino acids. Germline V gene data show CDR1 as MNHNS and CDR2 as SASEGT. The CDR3 DNA sequence: TGTGTCAGCAGTGAATCCCTGGATTTCTACGAGCAGTACTTC. It yields the protein CVSSESLDFYEQYF.

On this clonotype itself: In this CDR3 the conserved last residue, phenylalanine or tryptophan, is missing, so a read error is likely. The chain couples TRBV28 to TRBJ2-6; D is unresolved. Germline V CDR1 and CDR2: MDHEN, SYDVKM. This CDR3 region has 13 residues. CDR3 bases: TGTGTCAGCAAACTCTCTGGGGCCAACGTCCTGACTCTC. Its protein is CVSKLSGANVLTL.

This chain connects TRBV5-1 to TRBJ2-3, with D tentatively TRBD1 or TRBD2 (7 bases each). CDR1 SGHRS and CDR2 YFSETQ come from the germline V gene. This CDR3 contains 19 residues. Trimming cost V 4 bases and J 4 bases, with 28 bases left between them. The CDR3 reads CASSRDREGRLYRADTQYF. The CDR3 DNA reads as TGCGCCAGCAGCAGAGACAGGGAGGGGAGATTGTACCGCGCAGATACGCAGTATTTT.

Concerning this clonotype itself: The CDR3 does not end in the conserved phenylalanine or tryptophan, so this is likely a read error. The chain links TRBV29-1 to TRBJ2-5; D is perhaps TRBD1 (5 bases). Germline CDR1 is SQVTM and CDR2 is ANQGSEA. CDR3 size: 13 residues. CDR3 protein: CNVTDSPSEMQYL. The CDR3 DNA reads TGCAACGTTACAGACAGTCCGTCTGAGATGCAGTACCTC.

This clonotype was observed at least ten times. The genes are TRBV7-9 and TRBJ2-1; TRBD2 aligns across 7 bases. This CDR3 spans 13 amino acids. V gave up 3 bases and J gave up 14 bases; unmatched junction bases: 10. Germline V gene sequence: CDR1 SEHNR, CDR2 FQNEAQ (reference sequence). Written as DNA, the CDR3 is TGTGCCAGCAGCTTTGGGGAGGGTGGTTCGGAGTTCTTC. Translated: CASSFGEGGSEFF.

The chain links TRBV6-1 to TRBJ2-1; possibly TRBD2 for D (8 bases). Germline CDR1 is MNHNS and CDR2 is SASEGT. CDR3 size: 15 residues. The CDR3 DNA follows: TGTGTCTGCAGTGCGACTAGCGCCAGGGGGAGTGAGCAGTTCTTC. It yields the protein CVCSATSARGSEQFF.

Comment on this clonotype: Compared with germline, one end of the junction differs, possibly owing to a read error. This chain connects TRBV29-1 to TRBJ1-1, with D tentatively TRBD1 (6 bases). Germline V lookup: CDR1 SQVTM, CDR2 ANQGSEA. CDR3 length: 13 residues. Here the CDR3 reads CSGSGARDTETFF. In DNA, the CDR3 is TGCAGTGGATCAGGGGCGAGAGACACTGAAACTTTCTTT.

Concerning this clonotype: A much larger clone sits a single nucleotide away, making a read error possible. J is TRBJ2-7 and V is TRBV20-1; a possible D gene is TRBD1 (6 bases). CDR1 DFQATT and CDR2 SNEGSKA come from the germline V gene (reference sequence). The CDR3 spans 16 residues. CDR3 region: CSARDRMGTQHYQQYF. The CDR3 region has the DNA TGCAGTGCTAGAGATAGGATGGGGACACAACACTACCAGCAGTACTTC.